The next 9 T cell receptor beta chains were all read from a single sample in a study of CD8+CD57+ T cells in acquired aplastic anemia. Genomic DNA, the template, was used for profiling of the TCR beta VDJ and CDR3. TCRdb reprocessed the reads via MiXCR and lists one record per CDR3 protein. The sample lists 150,000 to 200,000 distinct CDR3 sequences, roughly 60% occurring once. All sequencing subjects had displayed CD8+CD57+ cell expansion on flow cytometry. Material for sequencing was sorted CD4+, CD8+, or CD8+CD57+ T cells (not recorded which) from PBMCs. The receptors were gathered from a human donor with aplastic anemia.

The V and J genes are TRBV7-3 and TRBJ1-1, with D uncertain. The CDR3 loop spans 14 amino acids. Germline values: CDR1 SGHTA, CDR2 FQGTGA. The V end was cut by 5 bases, the J end by 5 bases, with 15 bases between. This CDR3 is CASSPRTAGTEAFF. CDR3 nucleotides: TGTGCCAGCAGCCCTAGAACGGCGGGGACTGAAGCTTTCTTT.

CDR3 DNA sequence: TGTGCCAGTAGTACAGGGTCGGGGGGCAGCTACGAGCAGTACTTC. Protein: CASSTGSGGSYEQYF. The chain links TRBV19 to TRBJ2-7; weak D call: TRBD2 (7 bases). Germline V gives CDR1 LNHDA, CDR2 SQIVND (reference sequence). CDR3 length: 15 residues. V gave up 4 bases and J gave up 3 bases, with 16 bases separating them. Using reference TRBV19 and TRBJ2-7 for the parts outside the CDR3, the full variable domain is DGGITQSPKYLFRKEGQNVTLSCEQNLNHDAMYWYRQDPGQGLRLIYYSQIVNDFQKGDIAEGYSVSREKKESFPLTVTSAQKNPTAFYLCASSTGSGGSYEQYFGPGTRLTVT.

Here the CDR3 reads CATSKGPSSGNTIYF. CDR3 DNA: TGTGCCACCAGCAAGGGACCTTCCTCTGGAAACACCATATATTTT. This chain connects TRBV15 to TRBJ1-3; tentatively, D is TRBD1 (5 bases). Trimming left V 4 bases short and J 0 bases short, with 10 bases between. The CDR3 extends over 15 amino acids. The germline V gene has CDR1 LNHNV and CDR2 YYDKDF (reference sequence).

The chain has TRBV9 and TRBJ2-3; 8 bases line up with TRBD2. V dropped 4 bases and J dropped 2; count of bases not matched to a gene: 9. This CDR3 has 16 amino acids. Germline V CDR1 and CDR2: SGDLS, YYNGEE. The CDR3 DNA is TGTGCCAGCAGCCCCAGCGGGGGAGGCTCCACAGATACGCAGTATTTT. Residues: CASSPSGGGSTDTQYF.

This chain connects TRBV10-3 to TRBJ1-2; D gene uncertain. CDR1 and CDR2 from the germline V gene are ENHRY and SYGVKD. V dropped 2 bases and J dropped 4 bases, with 8 bases sitting between them. The CDR3 runs to 13 residues. The CDR3, as DNA: TGTGCCATCAGTGAGAACATTATCTATGGCTACACCTTC. As protein: CAISENIIYGYTF.

CDR3 in amino acids: CASSPQWGGDNSPLHF. CDR3 in DNA: TGTGCCAGCAGTCCACAGTGGGGGGGTGATAATTCACCCCTCCACTTT. V gene TRBV2 combines with J gene TRBJ1-6; weak D call: TRBD1 (5 bases). The length of the CDR3 is 16 residues. Trimming left V 5 bases short and J 5 bases short, with 16 bases between. Germline V gene data show CDR1 as SNHLY and CDR2 as FYNNEI.

The chain employs TRBV7-9 and TRBJ1-6, with 7 bases identical to TRBD1. This CDR3 has 17 residues. V shed 1 base and J 3 bases; nucleotides not matched to a gene: 6. Germline values: CDR1 SEHNR, CDR2 FQNEAQ (reference sequence). CDR3: CASSLVGRQGYNSPLHF. CDR3 bases: TGTGCCAGCAGCTTAGTGGGCAGACAGGGCTATAATTCACCCCTCCACTTT.

This chain connects TRBV7-2 to TRBJ1-3; D uncertain. Germline V gives CDR1 SGHTA, CDR2 FQGNSA. The CDR3 contains 17 residues. With 5 bases removed from V and 0 bases from J, the gap between germline ends came to 17 bases. The CDR3 bases are TGTGCCAGCAGCCCGTTTTTTGGAACTACCTCTGGAAACACCATATATTTT. Translated, it gives CASSPFFGTTSGNTIYF.

The table lists this clonotype with a count of one. The V gene is TRBV6-1, the J gene TRBJ2-3; 11 nucleotides align to TRBD2. Germline V lookup: CDR1 MNHNS, CDR2 SASEGT. Trimming removed 2 bases from V and 0 bases from J; junction bases left unmatched: 1. The CDR3 sequence is 16 residues long. CDR3 residues: CASSEWTSGSTDTQYF. In nucleotides, the CDR3 is TGTGCCAGCAGTGAATGGACTAGCGGGAGCACAGATACGCAGTATTTT.